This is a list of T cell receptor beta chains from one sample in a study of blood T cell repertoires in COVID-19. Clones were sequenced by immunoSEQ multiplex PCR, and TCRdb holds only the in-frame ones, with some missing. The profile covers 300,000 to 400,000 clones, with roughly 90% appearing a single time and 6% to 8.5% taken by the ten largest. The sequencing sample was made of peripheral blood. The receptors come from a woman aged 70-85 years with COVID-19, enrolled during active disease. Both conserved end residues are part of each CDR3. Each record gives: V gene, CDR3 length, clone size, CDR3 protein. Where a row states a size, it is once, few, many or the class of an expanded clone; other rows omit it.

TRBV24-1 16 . CATSAAGALPTDTQYF
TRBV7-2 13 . CASSLGLTPEAFF
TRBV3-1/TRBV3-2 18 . CASSQALGRLGPNNEQFF
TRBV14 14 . CASSRTGLNSPLHF
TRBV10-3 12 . CAIKGAGLPQHF
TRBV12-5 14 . CASGLAGGQDEQYF
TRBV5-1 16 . CASSLAGGLSGNTIYF
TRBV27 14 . CASSLLGPPREQYF
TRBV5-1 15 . CASSPGGRANEKLFF
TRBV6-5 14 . CASSTARGGQPQHF
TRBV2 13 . CASSPGHNQPQHF
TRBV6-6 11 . CASRGGTEAFF
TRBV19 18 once CASSAPGQGAISDTEAFF
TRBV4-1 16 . CASSQAPGTVYQPQHF
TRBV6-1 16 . CASSEKGTGFNYGYTF
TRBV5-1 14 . CASSRPTGNTEAFF
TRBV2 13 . CASSEERNTEAFF
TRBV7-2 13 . CASSLRLTDTQYF
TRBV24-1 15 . CATSDPRTGNTEAFF
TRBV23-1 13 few CASSRTGNQPQHF
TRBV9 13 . CASSGVDRVEAFF
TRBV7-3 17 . CASSFRRTGGATDTQYF
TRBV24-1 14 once CATSDLTDQDTQYF
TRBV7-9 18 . CASSPGLAGGTSLYEQYF
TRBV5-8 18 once CASSLGLLRGQGANEQYF
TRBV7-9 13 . CASSWGDYNEQFF
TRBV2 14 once CASSETRGSSPLHF
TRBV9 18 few CASSPFPGGQGSGNTIYF
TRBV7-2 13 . CASTDKNTGELFF
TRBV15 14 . CATSRAGTGGEQYF
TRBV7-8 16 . CASSWVPEELRYEQYF
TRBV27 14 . CASSLVNLGYEQYF
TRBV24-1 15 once CATSVALGAQETQYF
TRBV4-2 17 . CASSQDGGIRTNEKLFF
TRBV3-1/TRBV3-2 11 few CASSQSYEQYF
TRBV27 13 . CASSLLQGYGYTF
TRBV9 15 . CASSPAGTTYNEQFF
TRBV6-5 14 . CASSRTGTSYEQYF
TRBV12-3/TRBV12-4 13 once CASSFQTNYGYTF
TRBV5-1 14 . CASSPGTGTGELFF
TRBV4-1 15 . CASSQVEGKIDEQYF
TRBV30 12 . CAWSTGGNTIYF